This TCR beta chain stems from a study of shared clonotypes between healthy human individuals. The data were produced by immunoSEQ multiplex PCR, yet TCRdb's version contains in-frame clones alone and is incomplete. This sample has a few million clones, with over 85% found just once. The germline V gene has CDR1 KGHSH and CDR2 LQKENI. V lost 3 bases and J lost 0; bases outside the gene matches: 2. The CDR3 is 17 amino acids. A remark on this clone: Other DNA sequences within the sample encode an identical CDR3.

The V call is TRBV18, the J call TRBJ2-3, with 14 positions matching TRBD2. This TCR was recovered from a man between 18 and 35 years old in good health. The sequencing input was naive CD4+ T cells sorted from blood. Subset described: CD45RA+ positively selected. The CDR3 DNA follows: TGTGCCAGCTCACCGGGACTAGCGGGAGTGAGCACAGATACGCAGTATTTT. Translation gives CASSPGLAGVSTDTQYF. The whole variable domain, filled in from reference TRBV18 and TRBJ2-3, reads NAGVMQNPRHLVRRRGQEARLRCSPMKGHSHVYWYRQLPEEGLKFMVYLQKENIIDESGMPKERFSAEFPKEGPSILRIQQVVRGDSAAYFCASSPGLAGVSTDTQYFGPGTRLTVL.